Listed below are T cell receptor beta chains from one sample, sequenced in a study of technical replicates of blood from several donors. Method: immunoSEQ multiplex PCR; TCRdb's copy keeps in-frame clones and lacks some. The profile shows tens of thousands of clones, roughly 94% of them singletons. The specimen sequenced was T cells isolated from PBMCs. Receptors were obtained from a human donor in good health. The CDR3 runs from the conserved cysteine through the conserved F or W. Fields, in order: J gene, D gene, V gene, clone size, CDR3 protein, CDR3 DNA. D genes are given only for firm matches. Only some rows state a clone size, as once, few, many or a class for expanded clones.

>TRBJ1-1|.|TRBV18|.
CASSPLRGTEAFF
TGTGCCAGCTCACCACTTAGGGGCACCGAAGCTTTCTTT
>TRBJ2-1|TRBD2|TRBV6-5|.
CASSQREGNFHEQFF
TGTGCCAGCAGTCAGAGGGAGGGGAATTTCCATGAGCAGTTCTTC
>TRBJ2-2|TRBD2|TRBV27|once
CASSLDAAGGPHGELFF
TGTGCCAGCAGTTTAGACGCAGCGGGGGGGCCTCACGGGGAGCTGTTTTTT
>TRBJ2-7|TRBD1|TRBV6-5|.
CASTPTGTGVGEQYF
TGTGCCAGCACCCCAACCGGGACAGGGGTAGGCGAGCAGTACTTC
>TRBJ2-1|.|TRBV9|.
CASSGPVIYNEQFF
TGTGCCAGCAGCGGGCCAGTAATCTACAATGAGCAGTTCTTC
>TRBJ2-7|.|TRBV7-9|.
CASSLDSYYEQYF
TGTGCCAGCAGCTTAGACAGCTACTACGAGCAGTACTTC
>TRBJ1-1|TRBD1|TRBV10-3|few
CAISVTGATAEAFF
TGTGCCATCAGTGTAACAGGGGCGACCGCTGAAGCTTTCTTT
>TRBJ1-5|.|TRBV23-1|.
CASSADSGVQPQHF
TGCGCCAGCAGTGCCGACAGTGGGGTTCAGCCCCAGCATTTT
>TRBJ2-6|TRBD1|TRBV28|.
CASSLSAGGLSGANVLTF
TGTGCCAGCAGTTTATCGGCAGGGGGCCTTTCTGGGGCCAACGTCCTGACTTTC
>TRBJ2-5|TRBD2|TRBV9|.
CASSVGIGTSGGETQYF
TGTGCCAGCAGCGTAGGGATAGGGACTAGCGGGGGGGAGACCCAGTACTTC
>TRBJ2-1|TRBD2|TRBV18|.
CASSPGTSREQFF
TGTGCCAGCTCACCCGGGACTAGCCGGGAGCAGTTCTTC
>TRBJ2-3|.|TRBV11-3|.
CASSLERDTQYF
TGTGCCAGCAGCTTAGAGAGAGATACGCAGTATTTT
>TRBJ1-1|.|TRBV5-6|.
CASSLVIGNTEAFF
TGTGCCAGCAGCTTGGTTATCGGGAACACTGAAGCTTTCTTT
>TRBJ2-7|.|TRBV19|.
CASSANSGSRFSYEQYF
TGTGCCAGTAGTGCTAACAGTGGGAGCCGGTTTTCCTACGAGCAGTACTTC
>TRBJ2-5|.|TRBV27|once
CASSRTKSELSWETQYF
TGTGCCAGCAGTAGGACTAAGAGCGAACTAAGTTGGGAGACCCAGTACTTC
>TRBJ2-7|.|TRBV29-1|.
CSARSPRPYEQYF
TGCAGCGCCCGCAGCCCTAGACCCTACGAGCAGTACTTC
>TRBJ2-5|TRBD2|TRBV11-2|.
CASSSQPAGGQETQYF
TGTGCCAGCAGCTCCCAGCCGGCGGGGGGCCAAGAGACCCAGTACTTC
>TRBJ2-7|.|TRBV15|.
CATSRDSVQGQAYEQYF
TGTGCCACCAGCAGAGATTCGGTCCAGGGCCAGGCCTACGAGCAGTACTTC
>TRBJ2-1|TRBD1|TRBV7-9|.
CASSADRAWRYNEQFF
TGTGCCAGCAGCGCAGACAGGGCGTGGAGGTACAATGAGCAGTTCTTC
>TRBJ1-2|.|TRBV19|.
CASSIATQGGRYGYTF
TGTGCCAGTAGTATAGCTACACAGGGTGGAAGGTATGGCTACACCTTC
>TRBJ1-2|.|TRBV5-1|.
CASSLEGVGYTF
TGCGCCAGCAGCTTGGAAGGGGTTGGCTACACCTTC
>TRBJ2-7|.|TRBV9|.
CASSVSGGRSYEQYF
TGTGCCAGCAGCGTATCTGGAGGGAGATCCTACGAGCAGTACTTC
>TRBJ1-1|.|TRBV9|few
CASSVVEGTEAFF
TGTGCCAGCAGCGTAGTGGAGGGAACTGAAGCTTTCTTT
>TRBJ1-3|.|TRBV30|.
CAWTAQVSKGGNTIYF
TGTGCCTGGACCGCCCAGGTCAGTAAAGGCGGAAACACCATATATTTT
>TRBJ2-7|TRBD1|TRBV6-1|.
CASRAGTGGYEQYF
TGTGCCAGCAGAGCCGGGACAGGGGGCTACGAGCAGTACTTC
>TRBJ2-5|.|TRBV11-2|.
CASSLVEGRETQYF
TGTGCCAGCAGCTTAGTGGAGGGTCGGGAGACCCAGTACTTC
>TRBJ2-5|TRBD1|TRBV2|.
CAKGDRGRETQYF
TGTGCCAAGGGGGACAGGGGGCGAGAGACCCAGTACTTC
>TRBJ2-3|.|TRBV6-5|.
CASSYSGSGATDTQYF
TGTGCCAGCAGTTACTCGGGTAGCGGAGCCACAGATACGCAGTATTTT
>TRBJ2-5|.|TRBV6-1|.
CASSPFSWAETQYF
TGTGCCAGCAGCCCTTTTTCGTGGGCGGAGACCCAGTACTTC
>TRBJ2-7|.|TRBV19|.
CASSIKKWGDEQYF
TGTGCCAGTAGTATTAAAAAGTGGGGGGACGAGCAGTACTTC
>TRBJ2-2|.|TRBV7-9|.
CASSRHYLDYANTGELFF
TGTGCCAGCAGCCGACATTACCTAGACTACGCGAACACCGGGGAGCTGTTTTTT
>TRBJ2-5|.|TRBV7-3|.
CASSSTSRETQYF
TGTGCCAGCAGCTCAACTAGCCGGGAGACCCAGTACTTC
>TRBJ2-1|TRBD2|TRBV2|.
CASRGTSGGGNEQFF
TGTGCCAGCAGGGGAACTAGCGGAGGTGGCAATGAGCAGTTCTTC
>TRBJ1-2|.|TRBV20-1|once
CSASTRGGYTF
TGCAGTGCCAGCACAAGGGGTGGCTACACCTTC
>TRBJ2-1|TRBD2|TRBV28|.
CASSLSLVTSGRYNEQFF
TGTGCCAGCAGTTTGTCTCTTGTGACTAGCGGGAGGTACAATGAGCAGTTCTTC
>TRBJ2-2|TRBD2|TRBV4-1|.
CASSENRLAGRRGELFF
TGCGCCAGCAGCGAAAATAGATTAGCGGGGCGGCGGGGGGAGCTGTTTTTT
>TRBJ1-1|.|TRBV6-6|.
CASSYSKREAFF
TGTGCCAGCAGTTACTCGAAGAGAGAAGCTTTCTTT
>TRBJ1-1|.|TRBV23-1|.
CVQSPGGFF
TGCGTCCAGTCCCCCGGGGGGTTCTTT
>TRBJ2-3|TRBD2|TRBV11-3|.
CASSLSLGGATQYF
TGTGCCAGCAGCTTATCACTCGGGGGGGCCACGCAGTATTTT
>TRBJ2-2|TRBD2|TRBV27|.
CAVGLAAGTGELFF
TGTGCCGTTGGACTAGCGGCAGGCACCGGGGAGCTGTTTTTT
>TRBJ1-1|TRBD1|TRBV11-1|.
CASSIRQGVTEAFF
TGTGCCAGCAGCATCCGACAGGGGGTCACTGAAGCTTTCTTT
>TRBJ2-3|.|TRBV9|.
CASSATLSGIADTQYF
TGTGCCAGCAGCGCTACTTTGTCTGGTATTGCAGATACGCAGTATTTT
>TRBJ2-2|TRBD2|TRBV10-2|once
CASSESPRGGPGELFF
TGCGCCAGCAGTGAGTCGCCGCGGGGGGGGCCCGGGGAGCTGTTTTTT
>TRBJ1-2|TRBD1|TRBV28|.
CASKQGAGRIYGYTF
TGTGCCAGCAAACAGGGGGCAGGGAGAATTTATGGCTACACCTTC
>TRBJ2-7|TRBD2|TRBV7-9|.
CASSPVVAGEYHEQYF
TGTGCCAGCAGCCCCGTCGTAGCGGGGGAATATCACGAGCAGTACTTC
>TRBJ1-2|.|TRBV7-2|.
CASSLVGGLYGYTF
TGTGCCAGCAGCTTAGTGGGAGGGTTGTATGGCTACACCTTC
>TRBJ1-5|TRBD1|TRBV19|.
CASSGQGEQPQHF
TGTGCCAGTAGCGGACAGGGGGAACAGCCCCAGCATTTT
>TRBJ2-1|TRBD2|TRBV19|once
CASTLGGGAHEQFF
TGTGCCAGTACCCTGGGGGGGGGAGCCCATGAGCAGTTCTTC
>TRBJ1-4|.|TRBV11-2|.
CASSFGRVEKLFF
TGTGCCAGCAGCTTTGGCAGGGTAGAAAAACTGTTTTTT
>TRBJ2-1|.|TRBV7-9|.
CASSPRNEQFF
TGTGCCAGCAGCCCCCGGAATGAGCAGTTCTTC
>TRBJ1-2|.|TRBV28|.
CASEGEGRYGYTF
TGTGCCAGCGAGGGTGAGGGCCGCTATGGCTACACCTTC
>TRBJ2-7|TRBD1|TRBV28|once
CASSSGQGRYEQYF
TGTGCCAGCAGTTCCGGACAGGGGAGGTACGAGCAGTACTTC
>TRBJ1-1|TRBD1|TRBV5-5|.
CASSDRDRNPSREAFF
TGTGCCAGCAGCGACCGGGACAGAAACCCTTCTAGGGAAGCTTTCTTT
>TRBJ2-5|TRBD1|TRBV7-3|.
CASSSGQWETQYF
TGTGCCAGCAGCTCGGGACAGTGGGAGACCCAGTACTTC
>TRBJ2-4|TRBD2|TRBV7-2|.
CASSLKGLAIMYF
TGTGCCAGCAGCTTAAAGGGACTAGCGATTATGTACTTC
>TRBJ1-1|.|TRBV28|.
CASKEEGLGVNTEAFF
TGTGCCAGCAAAGAGGAAGGACTGGGTGTGAACACTGAAGCTTTCTTT
>TRBJ2-1|TRBD2|TRBV5-6|.
CASSPWASGGHSSYNEQFF
TGTGCCAGCAGCCCTTGGGCTAGCGGGGGGCACAGCTCCTACAATGAGCAGTTCTTC
>TRBJ2-3|.|TRBV7-9|.
CASSLRGDTDTQYF
TGTGCCAGCAGCTTACGGGGAGACACAGATACGCAGTATTTT